Listed here is a single TCR beta chain. Its target is not known. The treatment is: oral pan-JAK inhibitor, 5-10 mg twice daily. Sampling of alopecia areata patients yielded lesional scalp punch biopsies as well as peripheral blood. Following RNA extraction, reverse transcription yielded cDNA that acted as the sequencing template. Repertoires were generated with immunoSEQ multiplex PCR, while TCRdb's copy carries only in-frame clones and drops some. The table shows some 150,000 clones, with around 87% occurring only once. Looked up from germline, CDR1 is SNHLY and CDR2 is FYNNEI. This CDR3 is built from 13 residues. V was shortened by 3 bases and J by 4 bases, with 8 bases between the two germline ends. This sample stems from a study of CD8+ T cells in alopecia areata. At the level of the study: The SALT score measured affected scalp surface percentage in treated patients. Study-level findings and limits: A large proportion of expanded lesional clones were detected persisting in scalp and blood during tofacitinib. Normal skin contains resident alphabeta T cells, and these are also sequenced in scalp samples.

The sample consisted of CD8+ T cells sorted from blood, taken at week 4, from a patient treated with tofacitinib. The receptor comes from a human donor with alopecia areata. The V and J genes are TRBV2 and TRBJ2-3, with D perhaps TRBD2 (6 bases). The CDR3 DNA follows: TGTGCCAGCAGTGAGCCGGGGGCAGATACGCAGTATTTT. This sequence encodes CASSEPGADTQYF.